A single sample is the source of the 27 T cell receptor beta chains below, sequenced in a study of blood T cell repertoires in COVID-19. Here immunoSEQ multiplex PCR was the method, and the copy in TCRdb shows in-frame clones only, minus some. The sample consists of 65,000 to 85,000 clones, 80% to 90% of them appearing once. Sequenced material: peripheral blood. These receptors were taken from a man in his forties or fifties with active COVID-19.

The chain links TRBV7-3 to TRBJ1-1; D remains unclear. Germline V gives CDR1 SGHTA, CDR2 FQGTGA. The CDR3 loop spans 12 amino acids. Deletions cut 5 bases from V and 4 bases from J, with 8 bases between. Here the CDR3 DNA reads TGTGCCAGCAGCCACCCCGGCACTGAAGCTTTCTTT. It specifies CASSHPGTEAFF.

The chain couples TRBV6-2 or TRBV6-3 to TRBJ2-3; TRBD2 matches at 13 bases. Germline CDR1 MNHEY, CDR2 SVGEGT. The CDR3 is 15 amino acids. The trim removed 5 bases at V and 5 bases at J, leaving 4 bases unmatched. CDR3 sequence: CASSGGLAGVDTQYF. For the CDR3, the DNA is TGTGCCAGCAGTGGCGGACTAGCGGGGGTAGATACGCAGTATTTT.

Details on this clone: The junction departs from the called germline gene at one end, perhaps through a read error. This chain joins TRBV6-1 and TRBJ2-6; 7 bases fit TRBD1. The CDR3 has 15 residues. Germline values: CDR1 MNHNS, CDR2 SASEGT. The CDR3 loop is CASREDRVGANVLTF. As DNA, the CDR3 is TGTGCCAGCAGAGAAGACAGGGTTGGGGCCAACGTCCTGACTTTC.

The chain carries TRBV7-9 and TRBJ2-3, with a weak D call TRBD2 (5 bases). The V gene lost 1 base and the J gene lost 1 base, with 9 bases spanning the gap. The CDR3 has 15 amino acids. From germline, CDR1 is SEHNR and CDR2 FQNEAQ (reference sequence). As DNA, the CDR3 is TGTGCCAGCAGCTTAGAAGCGGACCGCACAGATACGCAGTATTTT. This gives the protein CASSLEADRTDTQYF. Full variable domain (remainder filled in from reference TRBV7-9 and TRBJ2-3): DTGVSQNPRHKITKRGQNVTFRCDPISEHNRLYWYRQTLGQGPEFLTYFQNEAQLEKSRLLSDRFSAERPKGSFSTLEIQRTEQGDSAMYLCASSLEADRTDTQYFGPGTRLTVL.

The V call is TRBV2, the J call TRBJ1-2; weak D call: TRBD1 (5 bases). The length of the CDR3 is 12 residues. V dropped 3 bases and J dropped 5 bases, with 7 bases sitting between them. From germline, CDR1 is SNHLY and CDR2 FYNNEI. CDR3 DNA: TGTGCCAGCAGTGAGGGGGGGTATGGCTACACCTTC. Its translation: CASSEGGYGYTF.

This sequence joins TRBV11-3 and TRBJ1-2; 8 positions match TRBD1. The CDR3 sequence is 17 residues long. V lost 5 bases to trimming and J lost 7 bases; unmatched junction nucleotides: 18. CDR1 and CDR2 (germline): SGHNT, YENEEA. The CDR3 region is CASSQGAATPRPSGYTF. Written as DNA, the CDR3 is TGTGCCAGCAGCCAGGGGGCGGCTACCCCTCGGCCTAGTGGCTACACCTTC.

This chain joins TRBV19 and TRBJ2-1, with TRBD1 identical over 9 bases. The CDR3 length is 17 residues. J gave up 4 bases and V 6 bases, and 13 bases lay outside the gene matches. Per the germline V gene, CDR1 is LNHDA and CDR2 is SQIVND (reference sequence). DNA of the CDR3: TGTGCCAGTAGCAAACCCTCCACAGGGGGCCTGTACAATGAGCAGTTCTTC. Its protein is CASSKPSTGGLYNEQFF. Variable domain in full (rest from reference TRBV19 and TRBJ2-1): DGGITQSPKYLFRKEGQNVTLSCEQNLNHDAMYWYRQDPGQGLRLIYYSQIVNDFQKGDIAEGYSVSREKKESFPLTVTSAQKNPTAFYLCASSKPSTGGLYNEQFFGPGTRLTVL.

The chain recombines TRBV5-4 with TRBJ2-3; D possibly corresponds to TRBD1 (6 bases). This CDR3 comprises 15 residues. V was clipped by 6 bases and J by 0 bases, with 14 bases between them. Germline CDR1 reads SGHNT; CDR2 reads YYREEE (reference sequence). CDR3 region: CASIPPGQSTDTQYF. The CDR3 DNA sequence: TGTGCCAGCATCCCCCCCGGACAGAGCACAGATACGCAGTATTTT. The whole variable domain, filled in from reference TRBV5-4 and TRBJ2-3, reads ETGVTQSPTHLIKTRGQQVTLRCSSQSGHNTVSWYQQALGQGPQFIFQYYREEENGRGNFPPRFSGLQFPNYSSELNVNALELDDSALYLCASIPPGQSTDTQYFGPGTRLTVL.

This clone has a single count. The rearrangement uses TRBV7-8 and TRBJ2-1, with D hard to call. Between the trimmed V and J ends, which lost 0 bases and 5 bases, there was a span of 14 bases. CDR1 is SGHVS and CDR2 is FQNEAQ in the germline V gene. The CDR3 totals 16 residues. CDR3 bases: TGTGCCAGCAGCTTAGCGCGTGGCAGCGATCACAATGAGCAGTTCTTC. Protein: CASSLARGSDHNEQFF.

V gene TRBV30 combines with J gene TRBJ2-1; D might be TRBD2 (6 bases). This CDR3 has 14 amino acids. Germline CDR1 reads GTSNPN; CDR2 reads SVGIG (reference sequence). V lost 4 bases, J lost 4 bases, and 14 bases lay in between. The CDR3 sequence: CAWNWASAYNEQFF. CDR3 sequence (DNA): TGTGCCTGGAACTGGGCTAGCGCTTACAATGAGCAGTTCTTC.

The gene calls are TRBV7-8 and TRBJ1-6, with TRBD1 as a possible D gene (6 bases). V gave up 3 bases and J gave up 7 bases, with 10 bases separating them. CDR1 is SGHVS, CDR2 FQNEAQ, per germline. The CDR3 has 14 residues. The CDR3 is CASSLVQGNSPLHF. As DNA, the CDR3 is TGTGCCAGCAGCTTGGTACAGGGCAATTCACCCCTCCACTTT.

The chain links TRBV4-2 to TRBJ2-5; TRBD2 agrees at 13 bases. CDR3 length: 16 amino acids. V lost 0 bases to trimming and J lost 4 bases; unmatched junction nucleotides: 2. Germline V CDR1 and CDR2: LGHNA, YNFKEQ. The CDR3 protein is CASSQEWTSGGETQYF. CDR3 nucleotides: TGTGCCAGCAGCCAAGAGTGGACTAGCGGGGGAGAGACCCAGTACTTC.

V usage is TRBV4-1 and J usage is TRBJ2-5; 11 bases line up with TRBD2. CDR3 length: 19 residues. V lost 1 base, J lost 0 bases, and 10 bases stayed unmatched. Germline lookup yields CDR1 MGHRA and CDR2 YSYEKL. The CDR3 DNA reads TGCGCCAGCAGCCAAGGGGAGAGTAGCGGGAGGGCGTACCAAGAGACCCAGTACTTC. This translates into CASSQGESSGRAYQETQYF.

The V call is TRBV9, the J call TRBJ2-1, with 8 bases lining up with TRBD1. With 2 bases clipped from V and 7 bases from J, the junction kept 8 bases outside the gene matches. The germline V gene encodes CDR1 SGDLS and CDR2 YYNGEE. The CDR3 consists of 15 residues. CDR3 in amino acids: CASSVTGQVKNEQFF. CDR3 nucleotide sequence: TGTGCCAGCAGCGTTACGGGACAGGTAAAAAATGAGCAGTTCTTC.

This clone was found once. The chain has TRBV5-1 and TRBJ2-7; tentatively, D is TRBD1 (6 bases). There are 15 residues in the CDR3. V lost 0 bases and J 2 bases, leaving 12 bases between the germline ends. Germline V gene data show CDR1 as SGHRS and CDR2 as YFSETQ. This CDR3 is CASSLGDTGTYEQYF. The CDR3, as DNA: TGCGCCAGCAGCTTGGGGGACACTGGAACCTACGAGCAGTACTTC.

The CDR3 region has the DNA TGTGCCAGCAGCAGGACCGGGACAGGGATTGGAGATACGCAGTATTTT. This encodes CASSRTGTGIGDTQYF. This chain joins TRBV28 and TRBJ2-3, with 9 bases matching TRBD1. CDR1 and CDR2 (germline): MDHEN, SYDVKM. This CDR3 region has 16 residues. Trimming at V came to 6 bases and at J to 5 bases, leaving 12 bases not matched to a gene.

The CDR3 DNA follows: TGTGCCAGCAGCCCGCCTTTAGGACTGAACACCGGGGAGCTGTTTTTT. This translates into CASSPPLGLNTGELFF. This chain connects TRBV3-1 (or the pseudogene TRBV3-2) to TRBJ2-2; TRBD2 might be the D (5 bases). CDR1 LGHDT and CDR2 YNNKEL come from the germline V gene (reference sequence). With 4 bases removed from V and 1 base from J, the gap between germline ends came to 13 bases. The CDR3 consists of 16 residues.

This chain connects TRBV27 to TRBJ2-3, with 9 bases lining up with TRBD2. The CDR3 loop spans 14 amino acids. The germline gives CDR1 MNHEY, CDR2 SMNVEV (reference sequence). Trimming removed 7 bases from V and 0 bases from J; junction bases left unmatched: 2. In DNA form, the CDR3 reads TGTGCCAGCAATCTAGCGGGGAGCACAGATACGCAGTATTTT. It is translated as CASNLAGSTDTQYF.

This clone was counted between two and nine times. This chain links TRBV6-6 with TRBJ1-1; possible D gene TRBD1, 5 bases. V gave up 1 base and J gave up 1 base, with 10 bases separating them. The CDR3 spans 15 residues. From germline, CDR1 is MNHNY and CDR2 SVGAGI (reference sequence). The CDR3 DNA reads as TGTGCCAGCAGTTACTTTGGCGGGGCGAACACTGAAGCTTTCTTT. Protein sequence: CASSYFGGANTEAFF.

V usage is TRBV7-2 and J usage is TRBJ2-4; maybe TRBD2 (7 bases). Trimming pared 5 bases from V and 0 bases from J, leaving 11 bases between. The CDR3 length is 15 residues. Germline CDR1 is SGHTA and CDR2 is FQGNSA. In nucleotides, the CDR3 is TGTGCCAGCAGCCCGGGGGGCATAGCCAAAAACATTCAGTACTTC. It specifies CASSPGGIAKNIQYF.

This chain uses TRBV7-2 with TRBJ2-1; TRBD2 might be the D (7 bases). The germline V gene has CDR1 SGHTA and CDR2 FQGNSA. This CDR3 has 16 residues. With 5 bases removed from V and 3 bases from J, the gap between germline ends came to 17 bases. The CDR3 region is CASSLGRGGHYNEQFF. CDR3 coding DNA: TGTGCCAGCAGCCTCGGTAGGGGGGGCCACTACAATGAGCAGTTCTTC.

The chain carries TRBV7-2 and TRBJ2-3, with 8 bases that match TRBD2. Germline V gene sequence: CDR1 SGHTA, CDR2 FQGNSA. Losses at the gene ends were 0 bases for V and 1 base for J; bases not matched to a gene: 6. This CDR3 is 17 amino acids long. CDR3 sequence reads: CASSLATAGARTDTQYF. The CDR3 DNA reads TGTGCCAGCAGCTTAGCGACAGCGGGAGCCCGCACAGATACGCAGTATTTT. Looking up the rest from reference TRBV7-2 and TRBJ2-3 gives the full variable domain: GAGVSQSPSNKVTEKGKDVELRCDPISGHTALYWYRQSLGQGLEFLIYFQGNSAPDKSGLPSDRFSAERTGGSVSTLTIQRTQQEDSAVYLCASSLATAGARTDTQYFGPGTRLTVL.

The chain has TRBV5-1 and TRBJ1-1; 12 nucleotides agree with TRBD1. This CDR3 contains 16 residues. The germline V gene has CDR1 SGHRS and CDR2 YFSETQ. Trimming at V came to 4 bases and at J to 6 bases, leaving 10 bases not matched to a gene. The CDR3 here is CASSIPTGQGASEAFF. CDR3 sequence (DNA): TGCGCCAGCAGCATTCCCACGGGACAGGGGGCTTCTGAAGCTTTCTTT.

In this sample, this clone turned up a few times. The rearrangement joins TRBV7-9 to TRBJ2-4, with 7 bases matching TRBD2. V lost 1 base to trimming and J lost 4 bases; unmatched junction nucleotides: 1. Germline CDR1 and CDR2: SEHNR and FQNEAQ (reference sequence). This CDR3 contains 14 residues. CDR3: CASSLGAGKNIQYF. The CDR3 DNA reads as TGTGCCAGCAGCTTAGGAGCGGGGAAAAACATTCAGTACTTC.

CDR3 residues: CSVVLPDSKNIQYF. The CDR3 DNA is TGCAGCGTTGTACTCCCGGACTCCAAAAACATTCAGTACTTC. The V and J genes are TRBV29-1 and TRBJ2-4, with a weak D call TRBD2 (5 bases). Germline loops: CDR1 SQVTM, CDR2 ANQGSEA. Trimming took 4 bases from V and 2 from J, leaving 12 bases between them. This CDR3 is built from 14 residues.

This chain links TRBV29-1 with TRBJ2-3, with a possible D match to TRBD1 (6 bases). Germline CDR1 SQVTM, CDR2 ANQGSEA. V was pared by 7 bases and J by 3 bases, with 11 bases between. The CDR3 spans 12 residues. The CDR3 here is CSGTQGTDTQYF. CDR3 bases: TGCAGCGGAACACAGGGTACAGATACGCAGTATTTT.

V and J are TRBV19 and TRBJ2-7; 9 nucleotides agree with TRBD1. The V and J ends lost 8 bases and 1 base, in that order; junction bases with no gene match: 6. The length of the CDR3 is 14 residues. Germline CDR1 and CDR2: LNHDA and SQIVND (reference sequence). The CDR3 region has the DNA TGTGCCAGTCGCCCTGGACAGGGGTCCTACGAGCAGTACTTC. It translates to CASRPGQGSYEQYF.